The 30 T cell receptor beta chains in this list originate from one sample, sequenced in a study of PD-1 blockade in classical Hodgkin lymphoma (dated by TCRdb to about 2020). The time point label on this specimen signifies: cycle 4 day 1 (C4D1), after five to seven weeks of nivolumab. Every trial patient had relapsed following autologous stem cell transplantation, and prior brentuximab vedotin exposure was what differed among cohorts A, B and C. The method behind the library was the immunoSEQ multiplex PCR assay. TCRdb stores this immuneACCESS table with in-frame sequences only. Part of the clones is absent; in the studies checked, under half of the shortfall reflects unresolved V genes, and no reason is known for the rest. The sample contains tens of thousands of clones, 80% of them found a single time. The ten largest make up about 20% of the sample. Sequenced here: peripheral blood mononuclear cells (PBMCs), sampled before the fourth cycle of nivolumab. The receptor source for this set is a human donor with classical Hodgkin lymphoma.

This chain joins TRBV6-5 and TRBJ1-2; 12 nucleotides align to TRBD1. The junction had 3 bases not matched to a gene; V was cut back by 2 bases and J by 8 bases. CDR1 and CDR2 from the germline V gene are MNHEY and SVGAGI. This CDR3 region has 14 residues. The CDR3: CASSYAGTGGGYTF. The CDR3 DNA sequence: TGTGCCAGCAGTTACGCCGGGACAGGGGGCGGCTACACCTTC.

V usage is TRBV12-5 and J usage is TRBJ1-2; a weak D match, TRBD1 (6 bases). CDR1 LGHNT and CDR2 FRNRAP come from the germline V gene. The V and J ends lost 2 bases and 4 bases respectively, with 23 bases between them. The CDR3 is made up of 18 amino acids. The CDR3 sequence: CASGLPQAQGGNFYGYTF. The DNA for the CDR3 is TGTGCTAGTGGTTTGCCCCAGGCACAGGGCGGAAACTTCTATGGCTACACCTTC.

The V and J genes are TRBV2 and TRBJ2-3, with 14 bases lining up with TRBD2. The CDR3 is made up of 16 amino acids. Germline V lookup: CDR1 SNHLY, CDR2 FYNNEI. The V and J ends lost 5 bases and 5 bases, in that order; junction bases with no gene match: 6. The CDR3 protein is CASSSGLAGAVDTQYF. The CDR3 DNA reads TGTGCCAGCAGTTCGGGACTAGCGGGGGCAGTAGATACGCAGTATTTT.

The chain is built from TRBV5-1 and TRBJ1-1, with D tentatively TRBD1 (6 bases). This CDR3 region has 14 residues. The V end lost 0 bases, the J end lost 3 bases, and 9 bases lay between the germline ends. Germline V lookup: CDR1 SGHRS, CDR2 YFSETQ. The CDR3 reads CASSLEGVYTEAFF. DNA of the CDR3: TGCGCCAGCAGCTTGGAGGGGGTCTACACTGAAGCTTTCTTT.

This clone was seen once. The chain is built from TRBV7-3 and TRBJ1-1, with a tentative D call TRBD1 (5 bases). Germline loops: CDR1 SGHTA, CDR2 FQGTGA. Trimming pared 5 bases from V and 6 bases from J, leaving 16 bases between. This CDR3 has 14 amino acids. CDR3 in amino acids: CASSQVGGGSEAFF. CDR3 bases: TGTGCCAGCAGCCAAGTTGGGGGTGGGTCTGAAGCTTTCTTT.

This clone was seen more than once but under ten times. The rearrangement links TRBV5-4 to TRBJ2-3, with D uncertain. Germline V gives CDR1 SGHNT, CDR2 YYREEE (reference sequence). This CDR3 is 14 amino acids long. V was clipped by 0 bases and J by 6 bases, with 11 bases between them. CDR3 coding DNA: TGTGCCAGCAGCTTGGTTAGAAACGGGGATACGCAGTATTTT. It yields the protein CASSLVRNGDTQYF.

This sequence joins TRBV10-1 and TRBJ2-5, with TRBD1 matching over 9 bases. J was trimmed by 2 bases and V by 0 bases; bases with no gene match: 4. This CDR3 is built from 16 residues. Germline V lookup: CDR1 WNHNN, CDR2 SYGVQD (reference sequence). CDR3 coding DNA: TGCGCCAGCAGTGAGTCCGGGACAGGGCTACAAGAGACCCAGTACTTC. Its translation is CASSESGTGLQETQYF.

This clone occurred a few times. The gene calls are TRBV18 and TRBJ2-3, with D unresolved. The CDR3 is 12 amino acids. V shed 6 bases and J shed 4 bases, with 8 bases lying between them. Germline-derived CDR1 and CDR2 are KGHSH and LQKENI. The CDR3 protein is CASSPLPDTQYF. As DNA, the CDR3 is TGTGCCAGCTCCCCGCTTCCAGATACGCAGTATTTT.

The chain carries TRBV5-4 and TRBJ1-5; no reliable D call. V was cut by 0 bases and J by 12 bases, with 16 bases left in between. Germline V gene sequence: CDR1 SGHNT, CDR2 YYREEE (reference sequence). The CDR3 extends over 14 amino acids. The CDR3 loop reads CASSLEGRAQDQHF. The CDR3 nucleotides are TGTGCCAGCAGCTTGGAAGGGCGGGCCCAGGACCAGCATTTT.

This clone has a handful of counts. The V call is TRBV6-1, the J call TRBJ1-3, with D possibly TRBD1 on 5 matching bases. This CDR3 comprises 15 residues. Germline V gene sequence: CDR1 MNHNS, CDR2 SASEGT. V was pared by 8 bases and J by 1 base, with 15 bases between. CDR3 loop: CASWGRDFSGNTIYF. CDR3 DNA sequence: TGTGCCAGCTGGGGCAGGGACTTTTCTGGAAACACCATATATTTT.

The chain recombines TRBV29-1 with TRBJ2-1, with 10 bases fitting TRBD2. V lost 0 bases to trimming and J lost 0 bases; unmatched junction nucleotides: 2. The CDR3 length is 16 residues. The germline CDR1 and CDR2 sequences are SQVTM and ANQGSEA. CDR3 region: CSVEDPSGSSYNEQFF. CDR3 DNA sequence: TGCAGCGTTGAAGATCCTAGCGGGAGCTCCTACAATGAGCAGTTCTTC.

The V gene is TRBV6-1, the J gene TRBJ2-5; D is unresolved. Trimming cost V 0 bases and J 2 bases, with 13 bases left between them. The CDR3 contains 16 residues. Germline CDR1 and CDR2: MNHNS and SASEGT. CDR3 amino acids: CASSEALRALQETQYF. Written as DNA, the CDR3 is TGTGCCAGCAGTGAAGCGCTTAGGGCTCTACAAGAGACCCAGTACTTC.

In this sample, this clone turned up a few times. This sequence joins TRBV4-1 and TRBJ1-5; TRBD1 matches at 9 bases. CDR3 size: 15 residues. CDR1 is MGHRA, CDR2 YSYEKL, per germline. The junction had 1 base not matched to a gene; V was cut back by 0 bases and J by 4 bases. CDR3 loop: CASSQETGGNQPQHF. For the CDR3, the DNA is TGCGCCAGCAGCCAAGAGACAGGGGGGAATCAGCCCCAGCATTTT.

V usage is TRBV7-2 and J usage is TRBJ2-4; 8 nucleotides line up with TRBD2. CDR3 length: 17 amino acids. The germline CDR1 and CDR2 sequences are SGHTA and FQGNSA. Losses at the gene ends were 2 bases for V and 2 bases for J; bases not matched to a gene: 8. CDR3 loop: CASSLWYSGMTKNIQYF. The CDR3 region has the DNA TGTGCCAGCAGCTTATGGTATAGCGGGATGACCAAAAACATTCAGTACTTC.

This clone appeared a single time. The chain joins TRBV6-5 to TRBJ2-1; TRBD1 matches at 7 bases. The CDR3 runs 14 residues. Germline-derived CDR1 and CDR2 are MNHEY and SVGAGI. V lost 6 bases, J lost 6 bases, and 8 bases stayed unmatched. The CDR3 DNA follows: TGTGCCAGCAGATATTTAGACAGGGTCAATGAGCAGTTCTTC. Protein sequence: CASRYLDRVNEQFF.

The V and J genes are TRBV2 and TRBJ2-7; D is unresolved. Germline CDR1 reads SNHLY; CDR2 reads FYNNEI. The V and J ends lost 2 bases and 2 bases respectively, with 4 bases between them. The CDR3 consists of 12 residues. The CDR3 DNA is TGTGCCAGCAGTGAACAAGCCTACGAGCAGTACTTC. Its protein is CASSEQAYEQYF. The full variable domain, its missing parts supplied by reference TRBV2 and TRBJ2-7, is EPEVTQTPSHQVTQMGQEVILRCVPISNHLYFYWYRQILGQKVEFLVSFYNNEISEKSEIFDDQFSVERPDGSNFTLKIRSTKLEDSAMYFCASSEQAYEQYFGPGTRLTVT.

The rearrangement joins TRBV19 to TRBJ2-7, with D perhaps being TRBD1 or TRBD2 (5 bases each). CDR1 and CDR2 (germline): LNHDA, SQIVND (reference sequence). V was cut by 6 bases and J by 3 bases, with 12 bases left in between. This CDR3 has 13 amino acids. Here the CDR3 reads CASSMGPYYEQYF. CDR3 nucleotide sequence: TGTGCCAGTAGCATGGGACCGTACTACGAGCAGTACTTC.

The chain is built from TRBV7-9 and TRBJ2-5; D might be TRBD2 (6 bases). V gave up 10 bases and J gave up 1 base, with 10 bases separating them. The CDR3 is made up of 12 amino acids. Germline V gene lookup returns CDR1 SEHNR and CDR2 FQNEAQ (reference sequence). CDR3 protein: CATLGGQETQYF. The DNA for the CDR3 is TGTGCCACCCTCGGGGGCCAAGAGACCCAGTACTTC. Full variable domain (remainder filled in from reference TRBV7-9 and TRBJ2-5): DTGVSQNPRHKITKRGQNVTFRCDPISEHNRLYWYRQTLGQGPEFLTYFQNEAQLEKSRLLSDRFSAERPKGSFSTLEIQRTEQGDSAMYLCATLGGQETQYFGPGTRLLVL.

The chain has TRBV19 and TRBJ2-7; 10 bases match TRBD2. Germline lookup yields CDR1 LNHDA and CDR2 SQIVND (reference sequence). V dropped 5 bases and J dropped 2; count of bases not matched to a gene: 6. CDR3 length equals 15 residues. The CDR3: CASSAGLARTYEQYF. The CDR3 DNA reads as TGTGCCAGTAGTGCGGGACTAGCGCGAACCTACGAGCAGTACTTC. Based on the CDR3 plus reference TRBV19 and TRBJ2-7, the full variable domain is DGGITQSPKYLFRKEGQNVTLSCEQNLNHDAMYWYRQDPGQGLRLIYYSQIVNDFQKGDIAEGYSVSREKKESFPLTVTSAQKNPTAFYLCASSAGLARTYEQYFGPGTRLTVT.

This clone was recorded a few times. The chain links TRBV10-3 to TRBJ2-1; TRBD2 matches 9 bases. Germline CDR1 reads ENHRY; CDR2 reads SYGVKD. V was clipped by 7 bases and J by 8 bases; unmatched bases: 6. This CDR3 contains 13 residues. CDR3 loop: CAIMRTSEDEQFF. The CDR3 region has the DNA TGTGCCATCATGAGGACTAGCGAGGATGAGCAGTTCTTC.

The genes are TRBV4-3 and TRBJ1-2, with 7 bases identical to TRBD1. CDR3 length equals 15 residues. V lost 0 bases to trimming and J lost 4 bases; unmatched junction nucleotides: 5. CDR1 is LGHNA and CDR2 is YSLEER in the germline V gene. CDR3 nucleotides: TGCGCCAGCAGCCAAGATAGGGACAGACCCTATGGCTACACCTTC. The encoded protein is CASSQDRDRPYGYTF.

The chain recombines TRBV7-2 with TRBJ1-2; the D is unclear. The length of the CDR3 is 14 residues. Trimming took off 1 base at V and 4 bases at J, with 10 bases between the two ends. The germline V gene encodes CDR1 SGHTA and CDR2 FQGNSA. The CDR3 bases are TGTGCCAGCAGCTTAGGGGCGCCTCTCTATGGCTACACCTTC. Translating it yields CASSLGAPLYGYTF. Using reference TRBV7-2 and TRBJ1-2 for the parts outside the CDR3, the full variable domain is GAGVSQSPSNKVTEKGKDVELRCDPISGHTALYWYRQSLGQGLEFLIYFQGNSAPDKSGLPSDRFSAERTGGSVSTLTIQRTQQEDSAVYLCASSLGAPLYGYTFGSGTRLTVV.

In DNA form, the CDR3 reads TGTGCCAGCAGCCCCAGAGGACCCAATGAAAAACTGTTTTTT. Its protein is CASSPRGPNEKLFF. The chain has TRBV28 and TRBJ1-4, with D uncertain. The CDR3 sequence is 14 residues long. Germline V CDR1 and CDR2: MDHEN, SYDVKM. Trimming removed 6 bases from V and 5 bases from J, with 13 bases in between.

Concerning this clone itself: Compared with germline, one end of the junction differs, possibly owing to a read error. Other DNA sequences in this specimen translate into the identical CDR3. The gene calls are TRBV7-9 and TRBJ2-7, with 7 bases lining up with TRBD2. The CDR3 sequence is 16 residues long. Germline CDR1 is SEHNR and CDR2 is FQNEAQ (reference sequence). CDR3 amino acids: CASSPLEAGPPYEQYF. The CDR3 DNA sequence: TGCGCCAGCAGCCCCCTGGAAGCGGGACCACCCTACGAGCAGTACTTC.

CDR3 bases: TGTGCCAGCAGTGGGGGAGACGGAAACACCATATATTTT. Its translation: CASSGGDGNTIYF. This chain links TRBV28 with TRBJ1-3; D possibly corresponds to TRBD1 (5 bases). CDR3 size: 13 residues. Germline V CDR1 and CDR2: MDHEN, SYDVKM. Trimming cost V 5 bases and J 4 bases, with 9 bases left between them.

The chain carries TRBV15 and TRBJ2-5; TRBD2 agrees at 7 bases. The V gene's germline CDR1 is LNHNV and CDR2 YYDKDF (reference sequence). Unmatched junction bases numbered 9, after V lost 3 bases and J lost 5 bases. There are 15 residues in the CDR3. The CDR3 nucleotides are TGTGCCACCAGCAGGCGAGCGGGACGGGAGGAGACCCAGTACTTC. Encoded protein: CATSRRAGREETQYF. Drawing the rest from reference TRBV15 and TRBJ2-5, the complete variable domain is DAMVIQNPRYQVTQFGKPVTLSCSQTLNHNVMYWYQQKSSQAPKLLFHYYDKDFNNEADTPDNFQSRRPNTSFCFLDIRSPGLGDTAMYLCATSRRAGREETQYFGPGTRLLVL.

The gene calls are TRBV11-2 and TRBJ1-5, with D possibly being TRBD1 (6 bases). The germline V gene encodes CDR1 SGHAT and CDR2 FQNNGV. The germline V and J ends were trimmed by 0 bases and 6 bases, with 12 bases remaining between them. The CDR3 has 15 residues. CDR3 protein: CASSLDPGEGQPQHF. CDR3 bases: TGTGCCAGCAGCTTAGACCCAGGGGAAGGTCAGCCCCAGCATTTT.

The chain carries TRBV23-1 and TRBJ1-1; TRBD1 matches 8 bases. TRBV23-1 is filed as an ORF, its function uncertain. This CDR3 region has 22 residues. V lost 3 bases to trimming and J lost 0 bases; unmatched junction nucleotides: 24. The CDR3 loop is CASSHSRSGPGGVGKVNTEAFF. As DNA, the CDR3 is TGCGCCAGCAGTCACTCCCGATCTGGCCCAGGGGGCGTAGGAAAGGTGAACACTGAAGCTTTCTTT.

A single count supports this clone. The CDR3 nucleotides are TGTGCCAGTATCGCAGGGACAGGACCCAATCAGCCCCAGCATTTT. Translation gives CASIAGTGPNQPQHF. J is TRBJ1-5 and V is TRBV19; 8 bases align to TRBD1. V gave up 7 bases and J gave up 3 bases; unmatched junction bases: 8. CDR1 and CDR2 from the germline V gene are LNHDA and SQIVND (reference sequence). The CDR3 loop spans 15 amino acids.

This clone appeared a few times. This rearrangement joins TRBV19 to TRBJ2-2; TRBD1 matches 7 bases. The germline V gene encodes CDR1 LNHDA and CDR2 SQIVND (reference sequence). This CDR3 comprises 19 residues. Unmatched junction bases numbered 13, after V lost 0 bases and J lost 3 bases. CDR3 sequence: CASSIDSERDRVYTGELFF. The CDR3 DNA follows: TGTGCCAGTAGTATAGACTCAGAAAGAGACAGGGTATACACCGGGGAGCTGTTTTTT.